This T cell receptor (beta chain) originates from a study of blood T cell repertoires in COVID-19. Whole-study context: Sample material is recorded as cDNA or gDNA derived from T cells, B-cell-depleted T cells, or PBMCs.

Recovered status applied to Cohort 3 donors who had two consecutive negative PCRs. It also applied to those with clearance or with symptom resolution. Clones were sequenced by immunoSEQ multiplex PCR, and TCRdb holds only the in-frame ones, with some missing. The data contain 200,000 to 250,000 clones, roughly 85% of them singletons. The CDR3 loop spans 16 amino acids. Between the trimmed V and J ends, which lost 0 bases and 2 bases, there was a span of 11 bases. Germline CDR1 reads ENHRY; CDR2 reads SYGVKD. The sequence came from a man aged 30-40 years who had recovered from COVID-19. The chain links TRBV10-3 to TRBJ1-3, with D tentatively TRBD1 (6 bases). Sample: PBMCs or T cells enriched from blood (not recorded which). CDR3 sequence reads: CAISESTGLPGNTIYF. In nucleotides, the CDR3 is TGTGCCATCAGTGAGTCGACAGGATTGCCTGGAAACACCATATATTTT.